The clone carrying this T cell receptor beta chain appeared a single time. Antigen: not known. Measured with immunoSEQ multiplex PCR; TCRdb has only the in-frame clones, and not every one. Of approximately 57,000 clones listed, roughly nine tenths are singletons. The ends were cut back, 7 bases at V and 5 bases at J, with 18 bases in the middle. Germline V gives CDR1 MNHNY, CDR2 SVGAGI (reference sequence). The CDR3 runs to 14 residues. This sample was included in a study of identifying expanded T cells in peripheral blood. The study, taken as a whole, reports: Roughly 1.2 clones differed between technical replicates, versus about 17 and 20 over time.

Sequenced material: blood. This clonotype was obtained from a person between 18 and 75 years old in good health. The chain employs TRBV6-6 and TRBJ2-7, with D possibly matching TRBD2 (6 bases). The chain's CDR3 is CASNTDYAFDEQYF. For the CDR3, the DNA is TGTGCCAGCAATACGGACTATGCGTTCGACGAGCAGTACTTC.